Given below is one T cell receptor (beta chain) in context. A read error may explain this, as a much larger clone is one base away. Breast cancer patients provided tissue from their axillary draining lymph nodes. The data belong to a study of breast tumors, draining lymph nodes, adjacent tissues. The CDR3 is 14 amino acids. Germline assignment: CDR1 MNHEY and CDR2 SVGAGI. TCRdb redid the calling of the multiplex PCR reads with MiXCR, one entry per CDR3 protein. The sample gives about 130,000 distinct CDR3 sequences, nearly 20% of which show up once; roughly 3.5% is in the top ten. This receptor was obtained from a female donor with breast cancer. Some clones in this sample may be carry-over from other donors' samples. The J gene is TRBJ1-4, the V gene TRBV6-5; 7 bases are shared with TRBD1. Material for sequencing was axillary lymph node tissue. CDR3 nucleotide sequence: TGTGCCAGCCGACTGACAGGGAGTAATGAAAAACTGTCTTTT. Amino acid sequence: CASRLTGSNEKLSF.